This T cell receptor (beta chain) was recorded in a study of T cell responses to AZD1222 COVID-19 vaccine. This clone was counted a single time. Its antigen is unidentified. Findings and limits, study-wide: AZD1222 recipients seropositive at baseline numbered only five to seven. Along spike, vaccine-associated CD4 TCRs were found throughout, with dominance at 160-218 and 743-854.

Generated by immunoSEQ multiplex PCR, the TCRdb table keeps only in-frame clones and is missing some. The repertoire holds about 110,000 clones, with more than 80% as singletons. Sequencing used peripheral blood, obtained on day 0 of AZD1222 vaccination. The TCR originated in an adult in good health.

CDR3 DNA sequence: TGTGCCAGCAGCTTGGGTCTTAACACCGGGGAGCTGTTTTTT. This gives the protein CASSLGLNTGELFF. The gene calls are TRBV11-3 and TRBJ2-2; D unresolved. Looked up from germline, CDR1 is SGHNT and CDR2 is YENEEA. The CDR3 runs 14 residues. V lost 3 bases, J lost 2 bases, and 7 bases lay in between.